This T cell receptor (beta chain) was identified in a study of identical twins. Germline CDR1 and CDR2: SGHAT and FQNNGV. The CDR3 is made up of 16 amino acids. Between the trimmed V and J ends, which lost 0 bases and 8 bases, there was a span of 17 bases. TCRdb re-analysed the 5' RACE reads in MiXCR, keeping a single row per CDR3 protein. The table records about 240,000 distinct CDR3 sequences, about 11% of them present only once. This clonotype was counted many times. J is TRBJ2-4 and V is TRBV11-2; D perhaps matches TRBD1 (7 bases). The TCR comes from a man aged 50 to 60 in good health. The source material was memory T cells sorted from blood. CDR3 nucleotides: TGTGCCAGCAGCTTAGATTGGGCAGGGGGGATGTACATTCAGTACTTC. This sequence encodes CASSLDWAGGMYIQYF.